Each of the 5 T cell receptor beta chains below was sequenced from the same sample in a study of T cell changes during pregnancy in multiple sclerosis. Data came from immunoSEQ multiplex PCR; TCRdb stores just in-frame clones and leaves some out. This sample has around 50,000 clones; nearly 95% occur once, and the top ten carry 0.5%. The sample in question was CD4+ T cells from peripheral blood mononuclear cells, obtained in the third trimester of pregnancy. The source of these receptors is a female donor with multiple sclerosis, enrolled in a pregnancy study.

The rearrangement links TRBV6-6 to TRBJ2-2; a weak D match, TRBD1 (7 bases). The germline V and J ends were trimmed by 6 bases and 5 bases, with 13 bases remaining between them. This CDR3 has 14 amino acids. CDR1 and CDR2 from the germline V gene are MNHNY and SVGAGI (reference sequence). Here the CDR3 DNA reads TGTGCCAGCAGAGGGGGCGCGGGAACCGGGGAGCTGTTTTTT. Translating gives CASRGGAGTGELFF.

Here the CDR3 DNA reads TGCGCCAGCAGCCGAGCAGGTACAGGCCAATACGAGCAGTACTTC. Translated: CASSRAGTGQYEQYF. The chain joins TRBV4-1 to TRBJ2-7; tentatively, D is TRBD1 (5 bases). The V end lost 4 bases, the J end lost 4 bases, and 17 bases lay between the germline ends. The CDR3 has 15 amino acids. Germline lookup yields CDR1 MGHRA and CDR2 YSYEKL.

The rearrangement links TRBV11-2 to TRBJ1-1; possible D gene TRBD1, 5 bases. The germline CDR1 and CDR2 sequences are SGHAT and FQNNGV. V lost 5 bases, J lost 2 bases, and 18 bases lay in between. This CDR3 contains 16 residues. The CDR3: CASSPIGAMLNTEAFF. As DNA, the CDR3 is TGTGCCAGCAGCCCGATAGGGGCCATGCTAAACACTGAAGCTTTCTTT.

This CDR3 is CASSFSRDRGRAPLHF. The CDR3 DNA reads as TGCGCCAGCAGCTTCAGCCGGGACAGGGGGCGGGCACCCCTCCACTTT. This chain uses TRBV5-1 with TRBJ1-6; 12 bases line up with TRBD1. V lost 2 bases, J lost 11 bases, and 8 bases stayed unmatched. The CDR3 is 16 residues long. CDR1 is SGHRS, CDR2 YFSETQ, per germline. The whole variable domain, remainder taken from reference TRBV5-1 and TRBJ1-6, is KAGVTQTPRYLIKTRGQQVTLSCSPISGHRSVSWYQQTPGQGLQFLFEYFSETQRNKGNFPGRFSGRQFSNSRSEMNVSTLELGDSALYLCASSFSRDRGRAPLHFGNGTRLTVT.

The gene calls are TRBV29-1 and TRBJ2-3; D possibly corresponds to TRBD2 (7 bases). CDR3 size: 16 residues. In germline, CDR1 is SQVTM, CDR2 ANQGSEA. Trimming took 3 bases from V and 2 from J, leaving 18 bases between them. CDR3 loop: CSVDRGASGYTDTQYF. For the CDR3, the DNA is TGCAGCGTTGACCGGGGGGCTAGCGGATACACAGATACGCAGTATTTT.